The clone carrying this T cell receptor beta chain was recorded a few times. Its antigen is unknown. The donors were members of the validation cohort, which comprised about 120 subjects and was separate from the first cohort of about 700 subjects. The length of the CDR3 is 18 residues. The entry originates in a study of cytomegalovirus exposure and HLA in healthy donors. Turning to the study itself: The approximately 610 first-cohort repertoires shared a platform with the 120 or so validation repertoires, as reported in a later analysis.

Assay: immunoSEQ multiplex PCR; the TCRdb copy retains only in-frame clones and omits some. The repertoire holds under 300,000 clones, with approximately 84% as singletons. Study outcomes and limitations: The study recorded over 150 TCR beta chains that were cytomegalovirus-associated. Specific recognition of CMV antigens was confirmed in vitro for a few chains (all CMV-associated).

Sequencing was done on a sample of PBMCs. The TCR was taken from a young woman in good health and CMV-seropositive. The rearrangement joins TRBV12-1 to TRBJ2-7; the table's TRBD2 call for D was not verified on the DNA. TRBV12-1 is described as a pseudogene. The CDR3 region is CASSFSPTLRQGGCEQYF. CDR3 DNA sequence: TGTGCCAGCAGCTTTTCCCCTACCCTGCGGCAGGGAGGATGCGAGCAGTACTTC.